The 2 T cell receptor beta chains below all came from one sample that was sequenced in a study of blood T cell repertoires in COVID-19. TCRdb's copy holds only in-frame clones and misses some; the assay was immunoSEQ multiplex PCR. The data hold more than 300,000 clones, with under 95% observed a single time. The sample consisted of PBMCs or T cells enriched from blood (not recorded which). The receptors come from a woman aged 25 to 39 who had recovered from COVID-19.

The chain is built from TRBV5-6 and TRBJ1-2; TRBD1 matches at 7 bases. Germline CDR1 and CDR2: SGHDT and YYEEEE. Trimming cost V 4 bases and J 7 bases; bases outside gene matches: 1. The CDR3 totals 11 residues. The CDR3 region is CASSAGGGYTF. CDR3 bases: TGTGCCAGCAGCGCAGGGGGTGGCTACACCTTC. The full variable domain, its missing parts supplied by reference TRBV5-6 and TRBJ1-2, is DAGVTQSPTHLIKTRGQQVTLRCSPKSGHDTVSWYQQALGQGPQFIFQYYEEEERQRGNFPDRFSGHQFPNYSSELNVNALLLGDSALYLCASSAGGGYTFGSGTRLTVV.

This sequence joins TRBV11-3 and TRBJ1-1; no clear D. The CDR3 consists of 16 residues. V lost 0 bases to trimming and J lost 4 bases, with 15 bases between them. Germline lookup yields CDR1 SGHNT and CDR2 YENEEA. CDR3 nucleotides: TGTGCCAGCAGCTTAGATCGGCCGGGATGGAGCACTGAAGCTTTCTTT. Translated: CASSLDRPGWSTEAFF.